The 11 T cell receptor beta chains reported below all come from one sample, sequenced in a study of tumor-infiltrating lymphocytes in localized non-small cell lung cancer. This table comes from immunoSEQ multiplex PCR, and its TCRdb copy is limited to in-frame clones, with some not included. The sample has about 10,000 clones; around 70% are singletons. Specimen: lung tumor tissue. These receptor sequences come from a human donor with non-small cell lung cancer.

The rearrangement uses TRBV4-1 and TRBJ2-1; 8 bases line up with TRBD1. V lost 0 bases and J lost 3; bases outside the gene matches: 7. This CDR3 is 17 amino acids long. The V gene's germline CDR1 is MGHRA and CDR2 YSYEKL. The CDR3 loop reads CASSQDLGTGFYNEQFF. CDR3 in DNA: TGCGCCAGCAGCCAAGATTTGGGGACAGGCTTCTACAATGAGCAGTTCTTC.

This clone was detected only once. The rearrangement links TRBV19 to TRBJ1-1, with TRBD1 as a possible D gene (5 bases). The V end lost 5 bases, the J end lost 5 bases, and 15 bases lay between the germline ends. The germline V gene has CDR1 LNHDA and CDR2 SQIVND (reference sequence). The CDR3 spans 14 residues. CDR3 sequence reads: CASSPTARGTEAFF. The CDR3 DNA follows: TGTGCCAGTAGTCCGACAGCGCGGGGGACTGAAGCTTTCTTT.

This clone is categorized as medium-sized (0.01 to 0.1%). The chain employs TRBV6-5 and TRBJ2-7, with D possibly matching TRBD1 (7 bases). This CDR3 is built from 14 residues. Trimming took 1 base from V and 3 from J, leaving 10 bases between them. CDR1 and CDR2 from the germline V gene are MNHEY and SVGAGI. The CDR3 DNA is TGTGCCAGCAGTTACTACAGGGGAGGCTACGAGCAGTACTTC. This gives the protein CASSYYRGGYEQYF.

This rearrangement joins TRBV28 to TRBJ2-1, with TRBD2 matching 11 bases. Unmatched junction bases numbered 6, after V lost 5 bases and J lost 6 bases. This CDR3 is built from 15 residues. Germline CDR1 and CDR2: MDHEN and SYDVKM. The CDR3 spells CASSLSGGAANEQFF. CDR3 DNA sequence: TGTGCCAGCAGTCTTAGCGGGGGGGCCGCCAATGAGCAGTTCTTC.

The chain joins TRBV6-5 to TRBJ1-1; tentative D call: TRBD1 (6 bases). Germline CDR1 reads MNHEY; CDR2 reads SVGAGI. The germline V and J ends were trimmed by 6 bases and 4 bases, with 12 bases remaining between them. The CDR3 loop spans 13 amino acids. The CDR3 bases are TGTGCCAGCAGAACAGGGTCCGGCACTGAAGCTTTCTTT. Amino acids: CASRTGSGTEAFF.

This clone has just one count. The gene calls are TRBV2 and TRBJ1-4; D gene unclear. The CDR3 is 14 residues long. Deletions cut 3 bases from V and 2 bases from J, with 7 bases between. CDR1 SNHLY and CDR2 FYNNEI come from the germline V gene. As DNA, the CDR3 is TGTGCCAGCAGTGAGGGGTCGACTAATGAAAAACTGTTTTTT. Translating gives CASSEGSTNEKLFF. The whole variable domain, remainder taken from reference TRBV2 and TRBJ1-4, is EPEVTQTPSHQVTQMGQEVILRCVPISNHLYFYWYRQILGQKVEFLVSFYNNEISEKSEIFDDQFSVERPDGSNFTLKIRSTKLEDSAMYFCASSEGSTNEKLFFGSGTQLSVL.

This clone came up a few times. The V call is TRBV7-7, the J call TRBJ2-7; a weak D match, TRBD2 (5 bases). This CDR3 contains 13 residues. The germline V gene encodes CDR1 SSHAT and CDR2 FNYEAQ (reference sequence). Trimming removed 1 base from V and 6 bases from J, with 10 bases in between. The CDR3 DNA follows: TGTGCCAGCAGCTTAGACCTCCGGGGCGAGCAGTACTTC. Its protein is CASSLDLRGEQYF.

This rearrangement joins TRBV4-2 to TRBJ1-6; D not certain. The germline CDR1 and CDR2 sequences are LGHNA and YNFKEQ. Trimming took 4 bases from V and 5 from J, leaving 9 bases between them. CDR3 length equals 14 residues. This CDR3 is CASSRAMDNSPLHF. CDR3 bases: TGTGCCAGCAGCCGAGCCATGGATAATTCACCCCTCCACTTT.

The gene calls are TRBV27 and TRBJ1-6, with 9 bases that match TRBD1. This CDR3 contains 13 residues. With 6 bases clipped from V and 6 bases from J, the junction kept 0 bases outside the gene matches. The germline CDR1 and CDR2 sequences are MNHEY and SMNVEV (reference sequence). The DNA of the CDR3 is TGTGCCAGCAGGGGACAGGGTAATTCACCCCTCCACTTT. Its translation: CASRGQGNSPLHF.

The chain carries TRBV5-6 and TRBJ2-3; possibly TRBD2 for D (5 bases). V was shortened by 4 bases and J by 5 bases, with 8 bases between the two germline ends. Per germline, CDR1 SGHDT and CDR2 YYEEEE. This CDR3 is 12 amino acids long. CDR3 loop: CASSQREDTQYF. The CDR3 bases are TGTGCCAGCAGCCAACGGGAAGATACGCAGTATTTT.

The J gene is TRBJ2-7, the V gene TRBV5-6, with D maybe TRBD2 (6 bases). The CDR3 covers 14 residues. V was pared by 2 bases and J by 0 bases, with 9 bases between. Germline loops: CDR1 SGHDT, CDR2 YYEEEE. The CDR3 bases are TGTGCCAGCAGCTTTAGCGGCAGCTCCTACGAGCAGTACTTC. As protein: CASSFSGSSYEQYF.